Each of the 24 T cell receptor beta chains below was sequenced from the same sample in a study of T cells in Graves' hyperthyroidism and ophthalmopathy. Authors of the study amplified TCR beta CDR3 regions from RNA transcripts. First-round RT-PCR targeting the TCR CDR3 was performed with the HTBI primer set. TCRdb called the multiplex PCR reads again in MiXCR, with one record for every CDR3 protein. The table has around 700,000 distinct CDR3 sequences, around 20% seen once. Sequencing was carried out using blood. Every receptor here comes from a woman aged 50 to 60 with Graves' hyperthyroidism that later progressed to Graves' ophthalmopathy.

This clonotype was seen ten or more times. The chain employs TRBV30 and TRBJ2-7; 10 nucleotides align to TRBD1. Germline V gene data show CDR1 as GTSNPN and CDR2 as SVGIG (reference sequence). The CDR3 sequence is 14 residues long. After removal of 8 bases from V and 4 bases from J, the junction contained 11 bases not matched to a gene. DNA for the CDR3: TGTGCCCTTACGGAGGACAGGGGGTATTACGAGCAGTACTTC. As protein: CALTEDRGYYEQYF.

This clonotype was detected many times. The CDR3 region is CASSQDFGQGLVEAFF. In nucleotides, the CDR3 is TGTGCCAGCAGCCAAGATTTTGGGCAGGGGCTTGTTGAAGCTTTCTTT. This sequence joins TRBV3-1 and TRBJ1-1; D is perhaps TRBD1 (6 bases). This CDR3 has 16 amino acids. V shed 0 bases and J shed 7 bases, with 18 bases lying between them. CDR1 is LGHDT, CDR2 YNNKEL, per germline (reference sequence).

This clonotype has at least ten counts. The chain links TRBV20-1 to TRBJ2-5; tentative D call: TRBD1 (6 bases). The CDR3 loop spans 12 amino acids. Trimming shortened V by 6 bases and J by 4 bases, and 12 bases separated the two germline ends. From germline, CDR1 is DFQATT and CDR2 SNEGSKA (reference sequence). In DNA, the CDR3 is TGCAGTGCACGGACAGTTGGAGAGACCCAGTACTTC. This gives the protein CSARTVGETQYF.

This clonotype has at least ten counts. The chain uses TRBV3-1 and TRBJ1-5, with unresolved D. The germline V gene encodes CDR1 LGHDT and CDR2 YNNKEL (reference sequence). V was cut by 1 base and J by 0 bases, with 10 bases left in between. This CDR3 is 16 amino acids long. Written as DNA, the CDR3 is TGTGCCAGCAGCCAAGGACTCGGTCATAGCAATCAGCCCCAGCATTTT. It is translated as CASSQGLGHSNQPQHF.

This clonotype has only a few counts. The chain joins TRBV5-1 to TRBJ2-4, with TRBD1 matching 10 bases. This CDR3 contains 16 residues. Per germline, CDR1 SGHRS and CDR2 YFSETQ. V lost 4 bases and J lost 8; bases outside the gene matches: 12. The CDR3 DNA reads TGCGCCAGCAGCCTGGACTTCGGACAGGGGGTGGACATTCAGTACTTC. Encoded protein: CASSLDFGQGVDIQYF.

The chain couples TRBV4-1 to TRBJ2-2; 8 bases match TRBD2. The germline CDR1 and CDR2 sequences are MGHRA and YSYEKL. The CDR3 is 17 amino acids. After removal of 0 bases from V and 0 bases from J, the junction contained 3 bases not matched to a gene. The CDR3 here is CASSQEPGGANTGELFF. CDR3 bases: TGCGCCAGCAGCCAAGAGCCCGGGGGGGCGAACACCGGGGAGCTGTTTTTT.

The chain recombines TRBV9 with TRBJ2-2; TRBD2 matches at 11 bases. J lost 4 bases, V lost 2 bases, and 4 bases had no gene match. Germline V gene data show CDR1 as SGDLS and CDR2 as YYNGEE. The CDR3 sequence is 16 residues long. The CDR3 nucleotides are TGTGCCAGCAGCGTCATAGCGGGGGGGTCCACCGGGGAGCTGTTTTTT. This translates into CASSVIAGGSTGELFF. The variable domain in full, with the rest retrieved from reference TRBV9 and TRBJ2-2, is DSGVTQTPKHLITATGQRVTLRCSPRSGDLSVYWYQQSLDQGLQFLIQYYNGEERAKGNILERFSAQQFPDLHSELNLSSLELGDSALYFCASSVIAGGSTGELFFGEGSRLTVL.

The chain employs TRBV3-1 and TRBJ1-6; D possibly corresponds to TRBD1 (5 bases). Deletions cut 3 bases from V and 10 bases from J, with 16 bases between. The CDR3 runs to 15 residues. Germline V gene sequence: CDR1 LGHDT, CDR2 YNNKEL (reference sequence). Here the CDR3 reads CASSQKIRGSSPLHF. CDR3 sequence (DNA): TGTGCCAGCAGCCAGAAGATAAGGGGTTCATCACCCCTCCACTTT.

The J gene is TRBJ1-1, the V gene TRBV5-6, with 9 bases that match TRBD1. The J segment lost 6 bases and the V segment lost 0 bases, leaving 6 bases of the junction unmatched. This CDR3 contains 15 residues. CDR1 and CDR2 from the germline V gene are SGHDT and YYEEEE. The CDR3 protein is CASSLEGQGYSEAFF. CDR3 coding DNA: TGTGCCAGCAGCTTGGAGGGACAGGGCTACTCTGAAGCTTTCTTT.

This clonotype came up many times. The CDR3 reads CATSRARDFSYEQYF. Here the CDR3 DNA reads TGTGCCACCAGCAGGGCCCGGGACTTCTCCTACGAGCAGTACTTC. The V gene is TRBV15, the J gene TRBJ2-7, with D perhaps matching TRBD2 (6 bases). With 3 bases removed from V and 0 bases from J, the gap between germline ends came to 12 bases. The germline CDR1 and CDR2 sequences are LNHNV and YYDKDF (reference sequence). This CDR3 contains 15 residues. Full variable domain (rest looked up from reference TRBV15 and TRBJ2-7): DAMVIQNPRYQVTQFGKPVTLSCSQTLNHNVMYWYQQKSSQAPKLLFHYYDKDFNNEADTPDNFQSRRPNTSFCFLDIRSPGLGDTAMYLCATSRARDFSYEQYFGPGTRLTVT.

This clonotype has more than one count but fewer than ten. This chain uses TRBV19 with TRBJ2-3; 10 nucleotides match TRBD2. Trimming took 8 bases from V and 1 from J; bases not matched to a gene: 15. Per germline, CDR1 LNHDA and CDR2 SQIVND (reference sequence). The CDR3 loop spans 18 amino acids. The CDR3 region is CASPKLAGGPSCTDTQYF. The CDR3, as DNA: TGTGCCAGTCCAAAATTAGCGGGGGGTCCTTCCTGCACAGATACGCAGTATTTT. The full variable domain, its missing parts supplied by reference TRBV19 and TRBJ2-3, is DGGITQSPKYLFRKEGQNVTLSCEQNLNHDAMYWYRQDPGQGLRLIYYSQIVNDFQKGDIAEGYSVSREKKESFPLTVTSAQKNPTAFYLCASPKLAGGPSCTDTQYFGPGTRLTVL.

This clonotype was detected many times. This rearrangement joins TRBV12-3 or TRBV12-4 to TRBJ2-7; 7 bases fit TRBD2. J gave up 2 bases and V 3 bases, and 4 bases lay outside the gene matches. The length of the CDR3 is 14 residues. The CDR3 here is CASSFHGGTYEQYF. In DNA form, the CDR3 reads TGTGCCAGCAGTTTCCACGGGGGGACCTACGAGCAGTACTTC.

The table lists this clonotype with many counts. The chain couples TRBV3-1 to TRBJ2-1; D gene unclear. Germline V CDR1 and CDR2: LGHDT, YNNKEL (reference sequence). V was trimmed by 2 bases and J by 12 bases, leaving 11 bases between them. This CDR3 is built from 12 residues. The DNA of the CDR3 is TGTGCCAGCAGCCAATATGGTCGGGCGCAGTTCTTC. Amino acid sequence: CASSQYGRAQFF.

Ten or more counts support this clonotype. The chain joins TRBV2 to TRBJ1-4; TRBD1 aligns across 10 bases. Trimming cost V 6 bases and J 0 bases; bases outside gene matches: 4. The CDR3 covers 16 residues. Germline V gene lookup returns CDR1 SNHLY and CDR2 FYNNEI. The chain's CDR3 is CASRRGQGTTNEKLFF. Written as DNA, the CDR3 is TGTGCCAGCAGGAGGGGACAGGGGACAACTAATGAAAAACTGTTTTTT. Full variable domain (rest looked up from reference TRBV2 and TRBJ1-4): EPEVTQTPSHQVTQMGQEVILRCVPISNHLYFYWYRQILGQKVEFLVSFYNNEISEKSEIFDDQFSVERPDGSNFTLKIRSTKLEDSAMYFCASRRGQGTTNEKLFFGSGTQLSVL.

As for this clonotype: The junction departs from germline at one end; a sequencing error may be responsible. V and J are TRBV20-1 and TRBJ2-3; the D call may be TRBD1 or TRBD2 (6 bases each). Germline-derived CDR1 and CDR2 are DFQATT and SNEGSKA (reference sequence). This CDR3 region has 14 residues. In DNA, the CDR3 is TGCAGTGCTAGGGGGGGCAAAGGTCCAGATACGGAGTATTTT. The encoded protein is CSARGGKGPDTEYF.

This clonotype showed up many times. This rearrangement joins TRBV12-3 or TRBV12-4 to TRBJ2-1; TRBD2 matches at 12 bases. CDR3 size: 16 residues. With V trimmed by 3 bases and J by 7 bases, 7 bases remained unmatched. CDR3 sequence: CASSFWLAGGPNEQFF. Written as DNA, the CDR3 is TGTGCCAGCAGTTTCTGGCTAGCGGGGGGGCCGAATGAGCAGTTCTTC.

In its sample, this clonotype was seen many times. The rearrangement links TRBV3-1 to TRBJ1-2; tentatively, D is TRBD1 (5 bases). Trimming removed 0 bases from V and 4 bases from J, with 18 bases in between. The CDR3 totals 17 residues. CDR1 is LGHDT, CDR2 YNNKEL, per germline (reference sequence). CDR3 in DNA: TGTGCCAGCAGCCAAGATCGGGTGTGGGGCTCACGCTATGGCTACACCTTC. It codes for CASSQDRVWGSRYGYTF.

Only a few counts were recorded for this clonotype. The chain carries TRBV27 and TRBJ1-1; no clear D gene. V lost 3 bases to trimming and J lost 3 bases, with 11 bases between them. The CDR3 spans 14 residues. The germline gives CDR1 MNHEY, CDR2 SMNVEV (reference sequence). CDR3: CASSLGYSDTEAFF. CDR3 in DNA: TGTGCCAGCAGTTTGGGCTACAGTGACACTGAAGCTTTCTTT.

The V gene is TRBV7-9, the J gene TRBJ2-1, with D unclear. Germline loops: CDR1 SEHNR, CDR2 FQNEAQ (reference sequence). V was trimmed by 2 bases and J by 6 bases, leaving 8 bases between them. This CDR3 is built from 13 residues. The CDR3 here is CASSLFQANEQFF. CDR3 nucleotides: TGTGCCAGCAGCTTATTCCAGGCCAATGAGCAGTTCTTC.

This clonotype was detected once. The genes are TRBV5-5 and TRBJ1-4; 7 positions match TRBD1. The germline V gene has CDR1 SGHKS and CDR2 YYEKEE (reference sequence). The CDR3 runs 18 residues. J lost 8 bases, V lost 4 bases, and 20 bases had no gene match. The CDR3 DNA reads TGTGCCAGCAGCCCGGAGGTGGTTTCGACAGGGATCTGGGAAAAACTGTTTTTT. This translates into CASSPEVVSTGIWEKLFF.

This chain connects TRBV27 to TRBJ1-2, with D hard to call. This CDR3 is 15 amino acids long. The germline CDR1 and CDR2 sequences are MNHEY and SMNVEV (reference sequence). Trimming took 5 bases from V and 0 from J, leaving 13 bases between them. The CDR3 bases are TGTGCCAGCAGTGGCAGTGGAGGCTCTAACTATGGCTACACCTTC. Translation: CASSGSGGSNYGYTF.

The chain is built from TRBV5-4 and TRBJ2-5, with 7 nucleotides matching TRBD2. The CDR3 extends over 15 amino acids. The V gene end was trimmed by 4 bases and the J gene end by 2 bases; junction bases not matched to a gene: 8. Per germline, CDR1 SGHNT and CDR2 YYREEE (reference sequence). CDR3 in amino acids: CASSRSASGQETQYF. The CDR3 coding sequence is TGTGCCAGCAGCCGATCTGCTAGCGGTCAAGAGACCCAGTACTTC.

This clonotype was detected many times. The chain is built from TRBV5-1 and TRBJ2-1; 10 bases agree with TRBD2. Germline V CDR1 and CDR2: SGHRS, YFSETQ. J gave up 5 bases and V 2 bases, and 13 bases lay outside the gene matches. CDR3 length equals 18 residues. The CDR3 DNA reads TGCGCCAGCAGCTTCCCTAGCGGGGGTAACCCCTTTAACAATGAGCAGTTCTTC. It is translated as CASSFPSGGNPFNNEQFF.

This clonotype was observed many times. The rearrangement joins TRBV20-1 to TRBJ2-5; TRBD1 might be the D (5 bases). Per the germline V gene, CDR1 is DFQATT and CDR2 is SNEGSKA (reference sequence). V was shortened by 0 bases and J by 5 bases, with 22 bases between the two germline ends. The CDR3 runs to 17 residues. CDR3: CSARDGSWGAGPETQYF. The CDR3 DNA reads as TGCAGTGCTAGAGATGGATCATGGGGCGCTGGACCTGAGACCCAGTACTTC.